Shown below are 24 T cell receptor beta chains from a single sample sequenced in a study of tissue T cells after allogeneic stem cell transplantation. Time point in this sample: mouse harvest day 14 after allogeneic transplant. Mouse grafts combined 10^7 T-cell-depleted bone marrow cells with 10^6 splenic CD5+ T cells. Assay used: immunoSEQ multiplex PCR; TCRdb lists only in-frame clones, some missing. The data show 5,800 or so clones, about 41% seen once. Specimen: gut tissue. The receptor source for this set is a female BALB/c mouse given C57BL/6 T cells with graft-versus-host disease after an allogeneic hematopoietic cell transplant.

Notes on this clone: Mouse germline and gene names are used. The read terminates 1 residue ahead of where the CDR3 ends, so the germline J gene completes it. This rearrangement joins TRBV26 to TRBJ1-6; possible D gene TRBD1, 5 bases. TRBJ1-6 is classed as an ORF, of uncertain function. Between the trimmed V and J ends, which lost 4 bases and 0 bases, there was a span of 7 bases. Germline V CDR1 and CDR2: KGHPV, FQNQEV (reference sequence). The CDR3 is made up of 15 amino acids. This chain's CDR3 is CASSPTDSYNSPLYF. Partial CDR3 DNA: TGTGCCAGCAGTCCGACAGATTCCTATAATTCGCCCCTCTAC.

This clone is medium-sized (0.01 to 0.1%) in the sample. Gene names are the mouse ones. The CDR3 end lies 1 residue beyond the end of the read and is filled in from the germline J gene. The chain carries TRBV3 and TRBJ1-2, with 8 bases that match TRBD1. The junction had 2 bases not matched to a gene; V was cut back by 5 bases and J by 0 bases. CDR1 is SNHLY and CDR2 is FYNGKV in the germline V gene (reference sequence). There are 14 residues in the CDR3. This CDR3 is CASSRTGSNSDYTF. The sequenced CDR3 bases are TGTGCCAGCAGCCGGACAGGGTCAAACTCCGACTACACC.

In this sample, this clone turned up a few times. Each gene name is a mouse one. The CDR3 is cut off 1 residue early in the read; its end comes from the germline J gene. The chain employs TRBV13-2 and TRBJ2-4; D not certain. Trimming pared 0 bases from V and 6 bases from J, leaving 5 bases between. CDR1 and CDR2 (germline): NNHNN, SYGAGS (reference sequence). The CDR3 is made up of 12 amino acids. This CDR3 is CASGDAGNTLYF. The covered CDR3 bases are TGTGCCAGCGGTGATGCAGGCAACACCTTGTAC.

Regarding this clone: Gene and germline names: mouse. The sequence runs out 1 residue before the end of the CDR3; the remainder is reconstructed from the germline J gene. The chain recombines TRBV1 with TRBJ1-1; maybe TRBD1 (6 bases). The V and J ends lost 4 bases and 1 base respectively, with 10 bases between them. This CDR3 is 14 amino acids long. The germline V gene has CDR1 NSQYPW and CDR2 LRSPGD (reference sequence). The covered CDR3 bases are TGCACCTGCAGTGTCCGGGACAAAAACACAGAAGTCTTC. Protein product: CTCSVRDKNTEVF. The complete CDR3 protein is CTCSVRDKNTEVFF. Full variable domain (missing parts from reference TRBV1 and TRBJ1-1): VTLLEQNPRWRLVPRGQAVNLRCILKNSQYPWMSWYQQDLQKQLQWLFTLRSPGDKEVKSLPGADYLATRVTDTELRLQVANMSQGRTLYCTCSVRDKNTEVFFGKGTRLTVV.

Note on this clone: Gene names and germline refer to mouse. Read sequence stops 1 residue before the CDR3 end, and the germline J gene provides the missing end. The chain employs TRBV29 and TRBJ2-7; D is undetermined. The CDR3 has 11 residues. Germline lookup yields CDR1 MSHET and CDR2 SYDVDS. Trimming cost V 10 bases and J 7 bases, with 14 bases left between them. Partial CDR3 DNA: TGTGCTACCCGTCCCCCCACAGAACAGTAC. Translation: CATRPPTEQY. The whole CDR3 is CATRPPTEQYF.

Remarks on this clone: Gene names and germline match the mouse. Read data end 1 residue before the CDR3 end; the end is taken from the germline J gene. The genes are TRBV19 and TRBJ2-3, with 8 bases identical to TRBD2. This CDR3 has 15 residues. Germline V gene data show CDR1 as FNHDT and CDR2 as SITEND (reference sequence). The V gene end was trimmed by 4 bases and the J gene end by 0 bases; junction bases not matched to a gene: 4. CDR3 protein: CASSPTGGSAETLYF. CDR3 DNA, as far as it was read: TGTGCCAGCAGTCCAACTGGGGGTAGTGCAGAAACGCTGTAT.

Concerning this clone itself: Germline and genes: mouse. The read falls 1 residue short of the CDR3 end, and the missing part is taken from the germline J gene. The gene calls are TRBV26 and TRBJ1-3; D ambiguous. The germline V and J ends were trimmed by 4 bases and 0 bases, with 4 bases remaining between them. The CDR3 extends over 13 amino acids. Germline V gives CDR1 KGHPV, CDR2 FQNQEV (reference sequence). The CDR3 DNA, read in part, is TGTGCCAGCAGTCGGAATTCTGGAAATACGCTCTAT. Its translation is CASSRNSGNTLY. The whole CDR3 region reads CASSRNSGNTLYF.

Of note for this clone: Gene names are the mouse ones. The read ends 1 residue shy of where the CDR3 ends; the end is completed using the germline J gene. This rearrangement joins TRBV3 to TRBJ2-5; D is perhaps TRBD1 (6 bases). Germline V gene sequence: CDR1 SNHLY, CDR2 FYNGKV (reference sequence). CDR3 length equals 12 residues. Trimming cost V 4 bases and J 5 bases, with 7 bases left between them. The CDR3 here is CASSSQGDTQYF. Incomplete CDR3 DNA: TGTGCCAGCAGCTCACAGGGAGACACCCAGTAC.

This clone appeared a few times. Gene names are mouse gene names. The read gets to within 1 residue of the CDR3 end, and the germline J gene fills in the rest. The chain combines TRBV16 with TRBJ1-1, with a possible D match to TRBD1 (6 bases). Germline V gene data show CDR1 as SGHSA and CDR2 as FRNQAP. Trimming left V 2 bases short and J 3 bases short, with 7 bases between. This CDR3 region has 13 residues. The CDR3 DNA, read in part, is TGTGCAAGCAGCTTAAGGGGGGACACAGAAGTCTTC. Residues: CASSLRGDTEVF. The full-length CDR3 reads as CASSLRGDTEVFF.

This clone is labeled as large. Gene names are mouse gene names. The read ends 1 residue early relative to the CDR3; the germline J gene fills the gap. The chain joins TRBV2 to TRBJ2-1; 10 nucleotides line up with TRBD2. With 6 bases clipped from V and 0 bases from J, the junction kept 5 bases outside the gene matches. The length of the CDR3 is 16 residues. Germline loops: CDR1 LGHNA, CDR2 YSYQKL. The CDR3 bases that were read are TGTGCCAGCAGTCCAGACTGGGGGGTTAACTATGCTGAGCAGTTC. This gives the protein CASSPDWGVNYAEQF. The complete CDR3 reads CASSPDWGVNYAEQFF.

As to this clone: The gene names given are mouse names. The read ends 1 residue before the CDR3 terminus; that terminus is restored from the germline J gene. The chain recombines TRBV15 with TRBJ2-1, with D possibly being TRBD1 (5 bases). The CDR3 totals 14 residues. The ends were cut back, 4 bases at V and 1 base at J, with 8 bases in the middle. Germline assignment: CDR1 SGHND and CDR2 FRSKSL. CDR3 loop: CASSYGQNYAEQFF. The CDR3 DNA, read in part, is TGTGCCAGCAGTTATGGACAAAACTATGCTGAGCAGTTC.

This clone was counted a few times. Here the gene names and germline are mouse. The read gets to within 1 residue of the CDR3 end, and the germline J gene fills in the rest. The chain employs TRBV13-2 and TRBJ1-3; D uncertain. Germline CDR1 NNHNN, CDR2 SYGAGS (reference sequence). V was shortened by 1 base and J by 0 bases, with 11 bases between the two germline ends. The CDR3 spans 16 residues. CDR3 residues: CASGDWAGNSGNTLYF. CDR3 DNA, as far as it was read: TGTGCCAGCGGTGATTGGGCAGGCAATTCTGGAAATACGCTCTAT.

By share, this clone ranks as medium-sized. Gene names and germline refer to mouse. The CDR3 goes on 1 residue after the read ends, and that part is filled in from the germline J gene. V and J are TRBV31 and TRBJ2-7; no reliable D call. CDR3 length equals 12 residues. Trimming removed 0 bases from V and 3 bases from J, with 6 bases in between. Germline V gives CDR1 GKSSPN, CDR2 SITVG. The covered CDR3 bases are TGTGCCTGGAGTCTAATGGGCTATGAACAGTAC. It encodes CAWSLMGYEQY. The whole CDR3 region reads CAWSLMGYEQYF.

This clone was picked up a small number of times. Gene names follow the mouse nomenclature. The read ends 1 residue shy of where the CDR3 ends; the end is completed using the germline J gene. The chain uses TRBV19 and TRBJ2-7, with D tentatively TRBD1 (7 bases). The V and J ends lost 6 bases and 4 bases respectively, with 14 bases between them. CDR1 and CDR2 (germline): FNHDT, SITEND (reference sequence). CDR3 length: 13 amino acids. This CDR3 reads CASTKGARYEQYF. The sequenced CDR3 bases are TGTGCCAGCACCAAGGGGGCGCGATATGAACAGTAC.

As to this clone: Mouse gene names apply. The chain's CDR3 is CASSLRGRRAETLYF. CDR3 bases read: TGTGCCAGCTCTCTCAGGGGGCGCAGAGCAGAAACGCTGTAT. The chain couples TRBV12-2 to TRBJ2-3, with a weak D call TRBD1 (7 bases). The CDR3 end falls 1 residue outside the read, so it is completed with the germline J gene. The germline V gene encodes CDR1 SGHLS and CDR2 HYDKME. The CDR3 consists of 15 residues. V was pared by 0 bases and J by 3 bases, with 12 bases between.

In its sample, this clone is medium-sized. The listed genes are named as in mouse. The CDR3 end is not reached by the read, which stops 1 residue before it; the germline J gene fills it in. This chain connects TRBV13-2 to TRBJ2-2, with TRBD2 matching 14 bases. The CDR3 is 18 amino acids. Germline V CDR1 and CDR2: NNHNN, SYGAGS (reference sequence). Trimming took 2 bases from V and 3 from J; bases not matched to a gene: 6. The CDR3 region is CASGDRDWGGADTGQLYF. The part of the CDR3 DNA that was read is TGTGCCAGCGGTGACCGGGACTGGGGGGGCGCCGACACCGGGCAGCTCTAC.

With regard to this clone: The germline and genes are mouse ones. The sequenced fragment ends 1 residue before the CDR3 boundary, so the rest is inferred from the germline J gene. The chain is built from TRBV26 and TRBJ1-1, with TRBD1 identical over 7 bases. Germline CDR1 reads KGHPV; CDR2 reads FQNQEV (reference sequence). The V and J ends lost 6 bases and 0 bases, in that order; junction bases with no gene match: 1. The CDR3 has 13 residues. The CDR3 is CASRGQPNTEVFF. CDR3 DNA (partial): TGTGCCAGCAGGGGACAGCCAAACACAGAAGTCTTC.

Comments on this clone: Gene names follow the mouse nomenclature. The sequence runs out 1 residue before the end of the CDR3; the remainder is reconstructed from the germline J gene. This chain joins TRBV15 and TRBJ1-4; 12 bases match TRBD1. The V gene end was trimmed by 6 bases and the J gene end by 6 bases; junction bases not matched to a gene: 2. Germline V gene sequence: CDR1 SGHND, CDR2 FRSKSL. The CDR3 runs 14 residues. The DNA read from the CDR3 is TGTGCCAGCAGGGGGACAGGGGGCGACGAAAGATTATTT. This sequence encodes CASRGTGGDERLF. The whole CDR3 protein is CASRGTGGDERLFF.

A word on this clone: The genes are named according to mouse. The CDR3 here is CTCSDRISNERLFF. CDR3 DNA, as far as it was read: TGCACCTGCAGTGACAGGATTTCCAACGAAAGATTATTT. V is TRBV1 and J is TRBJ1-4, with D maybe TRBD1 (5 bases). The read finishes 1 residue shy of the CDR3 end, and the germline J gene is used to complete it. Per germline, CDR1 NSQYPW and CDR2 LRSPGD (reference sequence). The CDR3 consists of 14 residues. Trimming removed 4 bases from V and 0 bases from J, with 6 bases in between.

By sample fraction, this clone is medium-sized. The genes and germline here are from mouse. The read ends 1 residue before the CDR3 terminus; that terminus is restored from the germline J gene. The rearrangement uses TRBV4 and TRBJ2-7, with TRBD2 identical over 10 bases. J gave up 3 bases and V 4 bases, and 3 bases lay outside the gene matches. Germline V gives CDR1 LGHDT, CDR2 YNNKQL (reference sequence). The CDR3 extends over 14 amino acids. CDR3 DNA, as far as it was read: TGTGCCAGCAGCTTGGGACTGGGGAACTATGAACAGTAC. Translation: CASSLGLGNYEQY. The whole CDR3 protein is CASSLGLGNYEQYF.

Concerning this clone: Gene and germline names: mouse. The read finishes 1 residue shy of the CDR3 end, and the germline J gene is used to complete it. The same CDR3 arises from other DNA sequences in this sample as well. The chain has TRBV13-2 and TRBJ2-1; 11 bases are a match to TRBD2. Trimming removed 5 bases from V and 4 bases from J; junction bases left unmatched: 2. The CDR3 is 14 amino acids. In germline, CDR1 is NNHNN, CDR2 SYGAGS (reference sequence). The CDR3 DNA, read in part, is TGTGCCAGCGGAGGGACTGGGGGTTATGCTGAGCAGTTC. This gives the protein CASGGTGGYAEQF. Given in full, the CDR3 is CASGGTGGYAEQFF.

With regard to this clone: Mouse germline and gene names are used. The read gets to within 1 residue of the CDR3 end, and the germline J gene fills in the rest. The chain uses TRBV15 and TRBJ2-1, with D tentatively TRBD2 (6 bases). V lost 3 bases, J lost 3 bases, and 9 bases lay in between. The CDR3 length is 14 residues. Germline V gene sequence: CDR1 SGHND, CDR2 FRSKSL. The CDR3 loop is CASSFGGFYAEQFF. The covered CDR3 bases are TGTGCCAGCAGTTTCGGGGGGTTCTATGCTGAGCAGTTC.

As to this clone: The gene names given are mouse names. Read data end 1 residue before the CDR3 end; the end is taken from the germline J gene. V usage is TRBV19 and J usage is TRBJ2-7; D might be TRBD1 (6 bases). The germline V and J ends were trimmed by 1 base and 0 bases, with 8 bases remaining between them. The germline V gene has CDR1 FNHDT and CDR2 SITEND (reference sequence). The CDR3 extends over 14 amino acids. CDR3 amino acids: CASSIRGSSYEQYF. The DNA read from the CDR3 is TGTGCCAGCAGTATAAGGGGGAGCTCCTATGAACAGTAC.

Concerning this clone itself: Genes here carry mouse names. The CDR3 end falls 1 residue outside the read, so it is completed with the germline J gene. The chain combines TRBV26 with TRBJ2-5, with TRBD1 matching over 10 bases. Germline V gene lookup returns CDR1 KGHPV and CDR2 FQNQEV (reference sequence). The J segment lost 2 bases and the V segment lost 2 bases, leaving 1 base of the junction unmatched. The CDR3 is 15 amino acids. CDR3 sequence: CASSLGTGAQDTQYF. The CDR3 bases that were read are TGTGCCAGCAGTCTGGGGACAGGGGCCCAAGACACCCAGTAC.